This TCR beta chain was sequenced during a study of T cells after yellow fever vaccination (dated by TCRdb to 2018 to 2020). Broadly, across the study: The SMART-Seq v4 Ultra Low Input RNA kit was used to prepare libraries from fractions with low cell numbers. Two healthy male donors, one aged 18 to 29 and one aged 30 to 40 years, made up the cohort. Blood samples were taken at several timepoints before and after primary and secondary immunization, and bulk PBMC replicates and cell subsets were isolated. To follow T-cell clones before and after primary and booster YFV17D yellow fever vaccination, bulk TCR alpha and beta repertoires were sequenced over time.

Paper-wide results and their limitations: The secondary T-cell response was found to be weaker but faster than the primary response, with a peak reached on day 5 rather than on day 15. A small share of clonotypes occurred in both CD4 and CD8 compartments, likely arising from convergent recombination. Computational filtering was required because FACS-sorted repertoires could contain abundant contaminating clonotypes from the bulk population. After the booster, most clones that had expanded after primary vaccination were detected again (about 97% of CD4 and around nine tenths of CD8), suggesting broad maintenance of memory. The study included only two donors, which limits how far the findings can be generalized.

The treatment or condition label here, explained by the study, means: live attenuated yellow fever vaccine strain. At every blood-draw timepoint, two biological replicates of bulk PBMCs were collected. PBMCs were isolated from peripheral blood using a standard Ficoll-Paque protocol. TriZol was used to extract RNA from bulk PBMCs, from CD4 and CD8 fractions, and from dextramer-positive and dextramer-negative fractions. Synthesis of TCR cDNA relied on 5'RACE template switching, a step that introduced a universal primer site along with unique molecular identifiers. Priming of cDNA synthesis was performed from both the TCR alpha and TCR beta constant segments. Two PCR steps were used to amplify libraries, with sample barcodes and sequencing adapters being added in the second step. Sequencing of the libraries was done on either Illumina HiSeq 2500 (2x100 bp) or NovaSeq (2x150 bp). In the paper's pipeline: Reads were demultiplexed and collapsed into UMI consensus sequences with MIGEC, and V(D)J alignment was performed with MiXCR. Using edgeR on replicate PBMC samples, clonotypes were called vaccine-responding if FDR was below 0.01 and the log2 fold change was above 5 up to day 15. CD4 or CD8 identity was assigned to each bulk clonotype according to whether the clonotype was present at higher abundance in the sequenced CD4 repertoire or the sequenced CD8 repertoire. TCRdb trimmed the raw reads at Q25, called clones with MiXCR and kept productive beta chains. Each CDR3 protein gets just one entry, which takes the most common genes and DNA from the rows behind it. TCRdb's processing, not the authors', yielded these V and J calls. For this sample there are around 310,000 distinct CDR3 sequences; over 8% appear just once. More than 15% of the sample is in the top ten clones.

As concerns this clonotype: Its antigen remains undetermined. Base quality data are lacking; no much larger clone is found one base away.

Taken from cysteine to phenylalanine, the CDR3 has 11 residues. This entry keeps only the CDR3 DNA: 33 bases, framed from base 1. Reading the germline V gene gives CDR1 SNHLY and CDR2 FYNNEI. Trimming costs V 4 bases and J 4 bases, and their ends lie 4 bases apart. Sequenced here: PBMCs, sampled on the day of the first yellow fever vaccination. This chain joins TRBV2 to TRBJ2-5; the D gene remains uncertain. The TCR sequence derives from a man aged 18 to 30 who received the YFV17D yellow fever vaccine. The CDR3 here reads CASSGAETQYF. The DNA is as follows: TGTGCCAGCAGTGGGGCAGAGACCCAGTACTTC.